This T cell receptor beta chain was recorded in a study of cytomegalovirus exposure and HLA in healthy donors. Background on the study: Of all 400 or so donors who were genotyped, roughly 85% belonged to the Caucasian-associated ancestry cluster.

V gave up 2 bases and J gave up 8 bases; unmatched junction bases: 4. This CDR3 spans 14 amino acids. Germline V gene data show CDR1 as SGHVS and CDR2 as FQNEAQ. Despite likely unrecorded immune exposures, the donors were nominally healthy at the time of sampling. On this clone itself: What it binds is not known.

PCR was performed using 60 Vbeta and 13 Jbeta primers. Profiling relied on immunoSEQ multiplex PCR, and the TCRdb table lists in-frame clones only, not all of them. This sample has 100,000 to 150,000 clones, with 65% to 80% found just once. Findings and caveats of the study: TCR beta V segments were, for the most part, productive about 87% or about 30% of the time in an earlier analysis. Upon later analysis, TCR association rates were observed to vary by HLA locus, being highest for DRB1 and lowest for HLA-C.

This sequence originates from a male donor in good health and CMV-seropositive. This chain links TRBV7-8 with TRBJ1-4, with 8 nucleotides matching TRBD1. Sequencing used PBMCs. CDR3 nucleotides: TGTGCCAGCAGCTTAACACAGGGGGGCGAAAAACTGTTTTTT. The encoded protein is CASSLTQGGEKLFF.